This T cell receptor beta chain was sequenced during a study of blood T cell repertoires in COVID-19. Trimming left V 0 bases short and J 5 bases short, with 16 bases between. The CDR3 loop spans 16 amino acids. From germline, CDR1 is MNHNS and CDR2 SASEGT. Authors' data handling: How many nucleated cells were present was estimated from reference gene primer amplification. The table came from immunoSEQ multiplex PCR; TCRdb's copy has only in-frame clones and leaves some out. V, J and clone size were drawn from that table, and D and trimming were deduced from the DNA. In the table there are around 700,000 clones, approximately 90% of which are singletons.

This TCR came from a woman aged 18-29 years with acute or convalescent COVID-19. The chain carries TRBV6-1 and TRBJ2-5; tentative D call: TRBD1 (6 bases). Specimen: peripheral blood. The CDR3 DNA reads as TGTGCCAGCAGTGAAGCGGGTGGGGCAGGGGCGGAGACCCAGTACTTC. Protein sequence: CASSEAGGAGAETQYF.